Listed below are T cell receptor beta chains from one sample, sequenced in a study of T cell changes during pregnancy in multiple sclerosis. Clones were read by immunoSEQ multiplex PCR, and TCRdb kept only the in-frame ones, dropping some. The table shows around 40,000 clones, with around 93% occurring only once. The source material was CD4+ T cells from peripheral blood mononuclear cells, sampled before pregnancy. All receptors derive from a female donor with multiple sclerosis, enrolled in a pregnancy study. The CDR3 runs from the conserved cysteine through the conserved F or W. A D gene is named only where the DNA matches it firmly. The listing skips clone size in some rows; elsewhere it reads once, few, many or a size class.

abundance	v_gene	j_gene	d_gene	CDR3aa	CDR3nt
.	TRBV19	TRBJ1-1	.	CASSRLPQGMNTEAFF	TGTGCCAGTAGTCGCCTACCGCAGGGGATGAACACTGAAGCTTTCTTT
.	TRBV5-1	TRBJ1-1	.	CASSLGTANTEAFF	TGCGCCAGCAGCTTGGGGACAGCGAACACTGAAGCTTTCTTT
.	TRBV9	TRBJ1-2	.	CASSVALRPTTGDGYTF	TGTGCCAGCAGCGTAGCCCTCCGACCGACTACTGGGGATGGCTACACCTTC
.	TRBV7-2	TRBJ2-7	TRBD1	CASSLRVAGGTYEQYF	TGTGCCAGCAGCTTAAGAGTGGCAGGGGGTACGTACGAGCAGTACTTC
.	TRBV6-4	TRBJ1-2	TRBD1	CASREGAGKGFYGYTF	TGTGCCAGCAGAGAGGGGGCAGGGAAGGGGTTTTATGGCTACACCTTC
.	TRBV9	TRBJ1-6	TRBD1	CASSPTTGYSSPLHF	TGTGCCAGCAGCCCTACGACAGGGTATAGTTCACCCCTCCACTTT
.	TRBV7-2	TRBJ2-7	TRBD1	CATADRGVHEQYF	TGTGCCACCGCGGACAGGGGCGTCCACGAGCAGTACTTC
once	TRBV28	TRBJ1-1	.	CASRETGGNTEAFF	TGTGCCAGCAGAGAGACAGGCGGGAACACTGAAGCTTTCTTT
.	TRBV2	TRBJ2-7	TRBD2	CASSVLGGLGEQYF	TGTGCCAGCAGCGTTCTGGGAGGGCTGGGGGAGCAGTACTTC
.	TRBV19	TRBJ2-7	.	CASSIGGYEQYF	TGTGCCAGTAGTATAGGCGGCTACGAGCAGTACTTC
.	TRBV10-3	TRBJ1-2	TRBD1	CAISDQGAVFGYTF	TGTGCCATCAGTGATCAGGGGGCGGTTTTTGGCTACACCTTC
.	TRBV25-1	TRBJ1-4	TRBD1	CASGTTGVEKLFF	TGTGCCAGCGGAACTACAGGGGTTGAAAAACTGTTTTTT
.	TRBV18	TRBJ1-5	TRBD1	CASSPQGASNQPQHF	TGTGCCAGCTCACCCCAGGGGGCTAGCAATCAGCCCCAGCATTTT
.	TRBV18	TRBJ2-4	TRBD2	CASSPVAGQLRAKNIQYF	TGTGCCAGCTCACCGGTAGCGGGCCAACTAAGGGCCAAAAACATTCAGTACTTC
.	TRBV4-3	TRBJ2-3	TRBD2	CASSQEEGLVGFGQYF	TGCGCCAGCAGCCAAGAGGAGGGACTAGTAGGGTTCGGGCAGTATTTT
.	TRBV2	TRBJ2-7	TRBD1	CASKPGQGSYEQYF	TGTGCCAGCAAACCGGGACAGGGTTCGTACGAGCAGTACTTC
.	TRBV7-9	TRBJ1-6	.	CASSLGGSPLHF	TGTGCCAGCAGCTTAGGCGGTTCACCCCTCCACTTT
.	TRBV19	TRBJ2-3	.	CASSMARGDTDTQYF	TGTGCCAGTAGTATGGCTAGGGGTGACACAGATACGCAGTATTTT
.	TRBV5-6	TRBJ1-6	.	CASSLRGSYNSPLHF	TGTGCCAGCAGCTTGCGGGGTTCCTATAATTCACCCCTCCACTTT
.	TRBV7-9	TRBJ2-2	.	CASSPRDSRAGELFF	TGTGCCAGCAGCCCCCGGGACTCGAGGGCCGGGGAGCTGTTTTTT
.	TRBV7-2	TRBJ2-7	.	CASSLDFPSSYEQYF	TGTGCCAGCAGCCTAGACTTCCCAAGCTCCTACGAGCAGTACTTC
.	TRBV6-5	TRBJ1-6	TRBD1	CASSRTGGRLHF	TGTGCCAGCAGTCGGACAGGGGGCCGCCTCCACTTT
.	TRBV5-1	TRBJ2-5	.	CASIKETQYF	TGCGCCAGTATAAAAGAGACCCAGTACTTC
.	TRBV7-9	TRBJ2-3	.	CASSLGASDTQYF	TGTGCCAGCAGCTTAGGTGCGTCAGATACGCAGTATTTT
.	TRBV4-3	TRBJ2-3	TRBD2	CASTPSGGIASTDTQYF	TGCGCCAGCACACCTAGCGGGGGGATTGCTAGCACAGATACGCAGTATTTT
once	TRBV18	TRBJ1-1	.	CASSRQGKAGTEAFF	TGTGCCAGCTCACGCCAGGGGAAGGCGGGCACTGAAGCTTTCTTT